This is a list of T cell receptor beta chains from one sample in a study of cytomegalovirus exposure and HLA in healthy donors. Sequencing was performed with immunoSEQ multiplex PCR; in TCRdb, only in-frame clones are kept and a portion is missing. This sample yields 100,000 to 150,000 clones, of which about 71% are seen a single time; around 2.7% belongs to the top ten. The sequenced sample consisted of PBMCs. The receptors were gathered from a woman between 55 and 75 years old in good health and CMV-seropositive. The CDR3 runs from the conserved cysteine through the conserved F or W. Fields, in order: J gene, V gene, clone size, D gene, CDR3 protein, CDR3 DNA. D genes are given only for firm matches. Where a row states a size, it is once, few, many or the class of an expanded clone; other rows omit it.

TRBJ1-6,TRBV29-1,-,TRBD1,CSAMTGTGRNSPLHF,TGCAGCGCTATGACCGGGACAGGGAGGAATTCACCCCTCCACTTT
TRBJ2-7,TRBV2,-,-,CASGGRTYEQYF,TGTGCCAGCGGCGGGCGGACCTACGAGCAGTACTTC
TRBJ2-2,TRBV2,-,-,CASSEDRATGELFF,TGTGCCAGCAGTGAAGACAGGGCCACCGGGGAGCTGTTTTTT
TRBJ1-6,TRBV14,-,-,CASSRTEIPPLHF,TGTGCCAGCAGCCGCACAGAGATTCCTCCCCTCCACTTT
TRBJ1-2,TRBV19,-,-,CASSRSNYGYTF,TGTGCCAGTAGTCGCAGTAACTATGGCTACACCTTC
TRBJ2-2,TRBV29-1,-,TRBD1,CSVRTGGRTGELFF,TGCAGCGTGAGGACAGGGGGCCGCACCGGGGAGCTGTTTTTT
TRBJ2-3,TRBV6-4,-,-,CASSEQGGTDTQYF,TGTGCCAGCAGTGAACAGGGAGGCACAGATACGCAGTATTTT
TRBJ2-5,TRBV10-1,-,TRBD2,CASSEGLAQETQYF,TGCGCCAGCAGTGAGGGACTAGCTCAAGAGACCCAGTACTTC
TRBJ1-1,TRBV7-9,-,-,CASSASGEAFF,TGTGCCAGCAGCGCCTCGGGGGAAGCTTTCTTT
TRBJ2-7,TRBV21-1,-,-,CASSKWPEQYF,TGTGCCAGCAGCAAATGGCCCGAGCAGTACTTC
TRBJ1-1,TRBV19,-,-,CASSTWSPEAFF,TGTGCCAGTAGTACCTGGAGCCCTGAAGCTTTCTTT
TRBJ2-3,TRBV4-1,-,-,CASSRHSSRTDTQYF,TGCGCCAGCAGCCGCCACAGTTCTCGCACAGATACGCAGTATTTT
TRBJ1-5,TRBV5-8,once,-,CASSLKGLGFQPQHF,TGTGCCAGCAGCTTGAAGGGGCTAGGATTTCAGCCCCAGCATTTT
TRBJ1-4,TRBV9,few,TRBD1,CASSEGQGGTNEKLFF,TGTGCCAGCAGCGAGGGACAGGGTGGGACTAATGAAAAACTGTTTTTT
TRBJ1-2,TRBV7-3,-,-,CASSSTGGDGYTF,TGTGCCAGCAGCTCCACGGGGGGAGACGGCTACACCTTC
TRBJ2-5,TRBV5-4,-,TRBD2,CASRPGTSGASGTETQYF,TGTGCCAGCAGGCCCGGGACTAGCGGGGCCTCCGGGACAGAGACCCAGTACTTC
TRBJ2-1,TRBV4-1,-,TRBD2,CASSQVSGGPNEQFF,TGCGCCAGCAGCCAAGTTAGCGGGGGCCCCAATGAGCAGTTCTTC
TRBJ2-2,TRBV2,-,-,CASRGTANTGELFF,TGTGCCAGCCGCGGGACAGCGAACACCGGGGAGCTGTTTTTT
TRBJ1-4,TRBV5-4,-,TRBD1,CASSSRQGLNEKLFF,TGTGCCAGCAGTTCCCGACAGGGCCTTAATGAAAAACTGTTTTTT
TRBJ1-2,TRBV5-4,few,-,CASSFGRANGYTF,TGTGCCAGCAGCTTTGGCAGGGCGAATGGCTACACCTTC
TRBJ1-5,TRBV7-9,-,-,CASSPRGGGQPQHF,TGTGCCAGCAGCCCCAGAGGGGGGGGTCAGCCCCAGCATTTT
TRBJ1-4,TRBV7-9,-,-,CASSPSGGGEKLFF,TGTGCCAGCAGCCCCAGCGGGGGTGGTGAAAAACTGTTTTTT
TRBJ1-2,TRBV9,once,-,CASSATPGGDGYGYTF,TGTGCCAGCAGCGCTACCCCTGGAGGAGACGGGTATGGCTACACCTTC
TRBJ1-2,TRBV5-1,-,-,CASGPGGNGYTF,TGCGCCAGCGGCCCCGGGGGGAATGGCTACACCTTC
TRBJ1-2,TRBV6-1,-,TRBD1,CASSDPGQGDYGYTF,TGTGCCAGCAGTGACCCGGGACAGGGGGACTATGGCTACACCTTC
TRBJ1-6,TRBV7-2,-,-,CASASGEYSPLHF,TGTGCCAGCGCCTCAGGGGAATATTCACCCCTCCACTTT
TRBJ2-1,TRBV2,-,TRBD1,CASSDRGNEQFF,TGTGCCAGCAGTGACAGGGGGAATGAGCAGTTCTTC
TRBJ2-1,TRBV28,-,-,CASSVPGVSYNEQFF,TGTGCCAGCAGTGTACCGGGGGTATCCTACAATGAGCAGTTCTTC
TRBJ2-1,TRBV27,-,TRBD1,CASSLGTGGRNEQFF,TGTGCCAGCAGTTTAGGGACAGGGGGCCGGAATGAGCAGTTCTTC
TRBJ2-1,TRBV20-1,few,-,CSARTGDEQFF,TGCAGTGCTAGAACGGGGGATGAGCAGTTCTTC
TRBJ1-5,TRBV19,-,-,CASSIRGGGNQPQHF,TGTGCCAGTAGTATTAGGGGGGGAGGCAATCAGCCCCAGCATTTT
TRBJ2-1,TRBV19,-,TRBD1,CASSPLDRESYNEQFF,TGTGCCAGTAGTCCCTTGGACAGGGAATCCTACAATGAGCAGTTCTTC
TRBJ1-6,TRBV4-1,-,-,CASRVDSYNSPLHF,TGCGCCAGCAGGGTAGACAGCTATAATTCACCCCTCCACTTT
TRBJ1-6,TRBV7-9,-,TRBD1,CSSSSPAGGASSYNSPLHF,TGTTCCAGCAGCTCTCCGGCAGGGGGAGCGAGCTCCTATAATTCACCCCTCCACTTT
TRBJ1-2,TRBV27,few,TRBD1,CASSSPRDRGYYTF,TGTGCCAGCAGTTCCCCCCGGGACAGGGGGTACTACACCTTC
TRBJ2-2,TRBV5-5,few,TRBD1,CASSSRQGASGELFF,TGTGCCAGCAGCTCCCGACAGGGGGCCAGCGGGGAGCTGTTTTTT
TRBJ2-3,TRBV7-3,-,TRBD1,CASSFGTGRDTQYF,TGTGCCAGCAGCTTCGGGACAGGGCGGGATACGCAGTATTTT
TRBJ2-7,TRBV5-1,-,-,CASSLEPGVSYEQYF,TGCGCCAGCAGCTTGGAGCCAGGGGTCTCCTACGAGCAGTACTTC
TRBJ2-5,TRBV2,-,TRBD1,CASSDSGGGGETQYF,TGTGCCAGCAGTGACTCAGGGGGCGGAGGAGAGACCCAGTACTTC
TRBJ1-2,TRBV9,once,-,CASSVGGTPNYGYTF,TGTGCCAGCAGCGTAGGGGGGACACCTAACTATGGCTACACCTTC
TRBJ2-7,TRBV11-2,-,TRBD1,CASSLDDRGGYEQYF,TGTGCCAGCAGCTTAGATGACAGGGGGGGGTACGAGCAGTACTTC
TRBJ2-7,TRBV5-6,-,-,CASSSRIEQYF,TGTGCCAGCAGCTCGCGTATCGAGCAGTACTTC
TRBJ1-5,TRBV2,-,TRBD1,CASSYDRGRGNQPQHF,TGTGCCAGCAGCTACGACAGGGGGCGAGGCAATCAGCCCCAGCATTTT
TRBJ1-6,TRBV19,-,TRBD1,CASSMGQRSSYNSPLHF,TGTGCCAGTAGTATGGGACAGCGGAGCTCCTATAATTCACCCCTCCACTTT
TRBJ1-1,TRBV27,-,-,CASSLGENTEAFF,TGTGCCAGCAGTTTGGGCGAGAACACTGAAGCTTTCTTT
TRBJ2-7,TRBV19,-,TRBD1,CASKEGDRESEQYF,TGTGCCAGTAAGGAGGGGGACAGGGAGTCCGAGCAGTACTTC
TRBJ2-3,TRBV19,-,TRBD1,CASSFTGGLADTQYF,TGTGCCAGTAGTTTCACAGGGGGTTTGGCAGATACGCAGTATTTT
TRBJ2-7,TRBV6-5,-,-,CASSLRPGGYEQYF,TGTGCCAGCAGTTTACGTCCAGGGGGGTACGAGCAGTACTTC
TRBJ1-1,TRBV18,-,-,CASSPSAPGTEAFF,TGTGCCAGCTCACCATCAGCGCCCGGTACTGAAGCTTTCTTT
TRBJ2-1,TRBV11-3,-,-,CASSLDQGGTSSYNEQFF,TGTGCCAGCAGCTTAGATCAAGGCGGGACGAGCTCCTACAATGAGCAGTTCTTC
TRBJ1-1,TRBV19,-,-,CASRSTGRGNTEAFF,TGTGCCAGCCGAAGCACAGGGAGGGGGAACACTGAAGCTTTCTTT
TRBJ2-5,TRBV7-7,-,TRBD2,CASSSGRLAGGGTQYF,TGTGCTAGCAGCTCAGGGCGGCTAGCGGGGGGAGGGACCCAGTACTTC
TRBJ1-1,TRBV4-1,few,-,CASSLGTPQPEAFF,TGCGCCAGCAGCCTCGGGACTCCCCAACCTGAAGCTTTCTTT
TRBJ2-2,TRBV2,few,-,CASSEVAGWTGELFF,TGTGCCAGCAGTGAAGTGGCAGGGTGGACCGGGGAGCTGTTTTTT
TRBJ1-2,TRBV4-2,few,-,CASTRGRPYGYTF,TGTGCCAGCACCAGGGGACGGCCCTATGGCTACACCTTC